The sequence of this T cell receptor beta chain was determined in a study of control samples from healthy donors and cancer patients. Germline CDR1 and CDR2: LGHNA and YSLEER. The CDR3 consists of 17 residues. V lost 0 bases, J lost 2 bases, and 16 bases lay in between. Only in-frame clones appear in the TCRdb table, and some are missing; sequencing was by immunoSEQ multiplex PCR. The sample has about 170,000 clones, 93% seen once. This sequence was found in an older woman in good health. The chain is built from TRBV4-3 and TRBJ2-5, with D maybe TRBD2 (5 bases). Sequencing was carried out using blood. DNA of the CDR3: TGCGCCAGCAGCCAAGATTGGGCTACTAGATTTCAAGAGACCCAGTACTTC. Protein product: CASSQDWATRFQETQYF.